A single T cell receptor beta chain is shown here with its context. This record belongs to a study of blood T cell repertoires in COVID-19. As for the study in general: Sites in the United States, Italy and Spain provided acute and convalescent COVID-19 samples. T cells, B-cell-depleted T cells, or PBMCs provided the cDNA or gDNA that served as material.

Germline V gene lookup returns CDR1 SGDLS and CDR2 YYNGEE. CDR3 length: 14 residues. V lost 0 bases to trimming and J lost 0 bases, with 6 bases between them. Authors' methods: Counts of nucleated cells, estimated from reference gene primer amplification, were obtained. Clones were sequenced by immunoSEQ multiplex PCR, and TCRdb holds only the in-frame ones, with some missing. V and J calls and clone size come straight from that table; D and trimming were deduced from the DNA. The repertoire holds approximately 240,000 clones, with 83% as singletons. Sample: peripheral blood. This sequence originates from a human donor in a cohort sampled during active COVID-19. The rearrangement uses TRBV9 and TRBJ1-2; D is uncertain. The CDR3 protein is CASSVATSNYGYTF. CDR3 nucleotides: TGTGCCAGCAGCGTAGCCACTTCTAACTATGGCTACACCTTC.